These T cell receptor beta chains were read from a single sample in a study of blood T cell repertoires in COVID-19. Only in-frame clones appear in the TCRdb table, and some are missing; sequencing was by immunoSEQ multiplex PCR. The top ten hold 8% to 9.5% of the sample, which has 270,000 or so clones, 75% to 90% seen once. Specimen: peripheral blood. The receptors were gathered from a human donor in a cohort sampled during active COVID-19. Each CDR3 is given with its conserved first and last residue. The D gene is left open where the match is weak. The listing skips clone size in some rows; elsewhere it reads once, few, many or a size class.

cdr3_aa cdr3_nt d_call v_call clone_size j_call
CASNHGFTSEQYF TGTGCCAGCAACCACGGGTTTACGAGCGAGCAGTACTTC - TRBV7-2 - TRBJ2-7
CASTIQGRNTGELFF TGTGCCAGTACGATACAGGGACGGAACACCGGGGAGCTGTTTTTT - TRBV19 - TRBJ2-2
CASSLRAGANTGELFF TGTGCCAGCAGCTTGAGAGCGGGGGCGAACACCGGGGAGCTGTTTTTT TRBD2 TRBV5-8 - TRBJ2-2
CASSLGLGLAGGDTQYF TGTGCCAGCAGCTTAGGCCTGGGACTAGCGGGAGGAGATACGCAGTATTTT TRBD2 TRBV13 - TRBJ2-3
CASRPLTVGRLSNEQFF TGTGCCAGCAGGCCCCTAACGGTCGGGAGATTGTCCAATGAGCAGTTCTTC - TRBV9 - TRBJ2-1
CASSPGQGYYEQYF TGTGCCAGCAGCCCGGGACAGGGATATTACGAGCAGTACTTC TRBD1 TRBV9 - TRBJ2-7
CATYDRFTDTQYF TGTGCCACCTACGACAGGTTCACAGATACGCAGTATTTT - TRBV6-5 few TRBJ2-3
CASSRSPGGDTEAFF TGTGCCAGCAGCCGAAGTCCAGGCGGGGACACTGAAGCTTTCTTT - TRBV3-1/TRBV3-2 - TRBJ1-1
CASSETSFTYNEQFF TGTGCCAGCAGCGAAACTAGCTTTACCTACAATGAGCAGTTCTTC - TRBV5-4 - TRBJ2-1
CASSYSGGHGETQYF TGTGCCAGCAGTTACTCAGGGGGTCATGGGGAGACCCAGTACTTC - TRBV6-2/TRBV6-3 - TRBJ2-5
CSAGGAGQPQHF TGCAGCGCCGGCGGAGCCGGTCAGCCCCAGCATTTT - TRBV29-1 - TRBJ1-5
CASRYRQAPDTQYF TGTGCCAGCAGGTATCGACAGGCCCCAGATACGCAGTATTTT - TRBV6-4 - TRBJ2-3
CASSEEGSGYLGDTQYF TGTGCCAGCAGTGAAGAGGGTAGCGGTTATTTAGGAGATACGCAGTATTTT - TRBV2 - TRBJ2-3
CASGLTVVDSGRREKLFF TGTGCTAGTGGTTTGACTGTTGTAGACTCAGGGCGGCGTGAAAAACTGTTTTTT - TRBV12-5 - TRBJ1-4
CASSESLAGVIAKNIQYF TGTGCCAGCAGTGAGTCGTTAGCGGGAGTAATAGCCAAAAACATTCAGTACTTC TRBD2 TRBV2 - TRBJ2-4
CASSLDGTATDTQYF TGTGCCAGCAGCTTAGATGGGACAGCCACAGATACGCAGTATTTT TRBD1 TRBV7-9 - TRBJ2-3
CASSPRGVYNSPLHF TGCGCCAGCAGTCCCAGGGGCGTCTATAATTCACCCCTCCACTTT - TRBV4-3 - TRBJ1-6
CASSLWTSGSNEQFF TGTGCCAGCAGCTTATGGACTAGCGGGAGCAATGAGCAGTTCTTC TRBD2 TRBV11-2 many TRBJ2-1
CASSPFRGSGANVLTF TGTGCCAGCTCACCATTCCGAGGATCTGGGGCCAACGTCCTGACTTTC - TRBV18 - TRBJ2-6
CASSQVLAGTLDTQYF TGCGCCAGCAGCCAAGTTCTAGCGGGAACCCTGGATACGCAGTATTTT TRBD2 TRBV4-3 once TRBJ2-3
CASSGTQTNEQFF TGTGCCAGCAGCGGGACTCAGACGAATGAGCAGTTCTTC - TRBV7-8 - TRBJ2-1
CASSLTGTSVNEQYF TGTGCCAGCAGCTTAACCGGGACTAGCGTCAACGAGCAGTACTTC TRBD2 TRBV7-3 - TRBJ2-7
CASSEWRSGGTETQYF TGCGCCAGCAGTGAGTGGAGGTCGGGGGGCACAGAGACCCAGTACTTC - TRBV10-2 - TRBJ2-5
CASRGERGFSGELFF TGTGCCAGCAGAGGGGAGCGGGGGTTTTCCGGGGAGCTGTTTTTT TRBD2 TRBV2 few TRBJ2-2
CASSLAQSGYGYTF TGTGCCAGCAGCTTAGCGCAGTCGGGCTATGGCTACACCTTC - TRBV7-8 - TRBJ1-2
CASSPPSDLRRLGDTGELFF TGTGCCAGCTCACCACCGAGCGACTTAAGGCGCCTAGGGGACACCGGGGAGCTGTTTTTT - TRBV18 many TRBJ2-2
CASSLKQGSSPLHF TGTGCCAGCAGCTTAAAGCAGGGTAGTTCACCCCTCCACTTT - TRBV7-8 few TRBJ1-6
CASSEALRDGGRRGRLYGYTF TGTGCCAGCAGTGAAGCGCTTCGGGATGGTGGTAGAAGGGGGCGACTGTATGGCTACACCTTC TRBD1 TRBV6-1 - TRBJ1-2
CASSSVGDFWSYEQYF TGTGCCAGCAGTTCGGTTGGGGACTTTTGGTCCTACGAGCAGTACTTC - TRBV27 - TRBJ2-7
CASSQVGRETQYF TGTGCCAGCAGCCAAGTTGGTAGAGAGACCCAGTACTTC - TRBV3-1/TRBV3-2 - TRBJ2-5
CASSPSTGDQETQYF TGCGCCAGCAGCCCCTCCACAGGGGACCAAGAGACCCAGTACTTC TRBD1 TRBV5-1 - TRBJ2-5
CAISETSLRGEGYTF TGTGCCATCAGTGAGACCTCGCTCAGGGGTGAAGGCTACACCTTC - TRBV10-3 - TRBJ1-2
CAVYTGVNTEAFF TGTGCCGTTTACACAGGGGTGAACACTGAAGCTTTCTTT TRBD1 TRBV28 - TRBJ1-1
CASSFQGSPLHF TGTGCCAGCAGTTTTCAGGGATCACCCCTCCACTTT - TRBV12-3/TRBV12-4 - TRBJ1-6
CASSQWNGQAENEKLFF TGCGCCAGCAGCCAATGGAACGGACAGGCCGAAAATGAAAAACTGTTTTTT TRBD1 TRBV4-3 - TRBJ1-4
CASSLLGPAGEQYF TGTGCCAGCAGTTTATTAGGGCCCGCGGGCGAGCAGTACTTC - TRBV28 once TRBJ2-7
CSGTSGGRSIEQFF TGCAGCGGGACTAGCGGGGGGCGTAGTATTGAGCAGTTCTTC TRBD2 TRBV29-1 - TRBJ2-1
CASSGAGTGDRSSPLHF TGTGCCAGCAGTGGAGCCGGGACAGGGGATCGAAGTTCACCCCTCCACTTT TRBD1 TRBV28 - TRBJ1-6
CASSLSFGAEAFF TGTGCCAGCAGCCTGTCTTTCGGAGCTGAAGCTTTCTTT - TRBV11-3 - TRBJ1-1